A single sample gave rise to the 32 T cell receptor beta chains below, sequenced in a study of T-cell reconstitution after alpha-beta-depleted transplantation in children. Unique molecular identifiers were used in preparing the TCRbeta library. One entry per CDR3 protein results from TCRdb running MiXCR on the PCR reads. In the table there are 750,000 to 950,000 distinct CDR3 sequences, approximately 15% of which are singletons. The sample in question was PBMCs, mostly from graft donor cells, obtained 360 days after TCRalphabeta/CD19-depleted stem cell transplant. These TCRs come from a male patient aged 5 to 17 who had a stem cell transplant for acute lymphoblastic leukemia, so the T cells may come from the graft donor.

This clonotype occurred a few times. The chain has TRBV12-3 or TRBV12-4 and TRBJ1-5; 9 bases align to TRBD1. This CDR3 contains 15 residues. The V gene end was trimmed by 6 bases and the J gene end by 4 bases; junction bases not matched to a gene: 7. CDR3 DNA sequence: TGTGCCAGCAGCCGGGCACAGGGGGCGAATCAGCCCCAGCATTTT. It yields the protein CASSRAQGANQPQHF.

Ten or more counts support this clonotype. The CDR3, as DNA: TGTGCCAGCAGCTTAGGACTGGGCTACAATGAGCAGTTCTTC. Residues: CASSLGLGYNEQFF. This sequence joins TRBV7-8 and TRBJ2-1; D gene unclear. Trimming pared 1 base from V and 3 bases from J, leaving 7 bases between. Per germline, CDR1 SGHVS and CDR2 FQNEAQ. The CDR3 runs 14 residues.

This chain joins TRBV12-3 or TRBV12-4 and TRBJ2-5, with D perhaps given as TRBD1 or TRBD2 (7 bases each). V lost 7 bases, J lost 3 bases, and 21 bases lay in between. The CDR3 covers 16 residues. This CDR3 is CASNGGSTGIEETQYF. DNA for the CDR3: TGTGCCAGCAACGGGGGGTCGACAGGGATTGAAGAGACCCAGTACTTC.

V and J are TRBV5-1 and TRBJ2-2; D not certain. Trimming removed 7 bases from V and 6 bases from J, with 7 bases in between. This CDR3 has 11 residues. Germline CDR1 reads SGHRS; CDR2 reads YFSETQ. The CDR3 DNA reads as TGCGCCAGCGGAAGGCCCGGGGAGCTGTTTTTT. Its protein is CASGRPGELFF.

The chain couples TRBV7-7 to TRBJ2-5, with 7 bases that match TRBD2. Per germline, CDR1 SSHAT and CDR2 FNYEAQ (reference sequence). This CDR3 has 17 amino acids. V lost 5 bases, J lost 5 bases, and 17 bases stayed unmatched. The CDR3 protein is CASSHIPWTSWVETQYF. CDR3 nucleotides: TGTGCCAGCAGCCATATACCCTGGACTAGTTGGGTGGAGACCCAGTACTTC.

V usage is TRBV5-1 and J usage is TRBJ2-3; 7 positions agree with TRBD2. The CDR3 is made up of 16 amino acids. In germline, CDR1 is SGHRS, CDR2 YFSETQ. Trimming at V came to 7 bases and at J to 0 bases, leaving 11 bases not matched to a gene. The CDR3 region has the DNA TGCGCCAGCTCACCGGTTTTAGCGGGCAGCACAGATACGCAGTATTTT. Amino acids: CASSPVLAGSTDTQYF.

This clonotype was recorded a few times. The chain combines TRBV7-9 with TRBJ2-7, with D possibly TRBD2 on 6 matching bases. Germline CDR1 is SEHNR and CDR2 is FQNEAQ (reference sequence). The ends were cut back, 5 bases at V and 1 base at J, with 12 bases in the middle. CDR3 length equals 14 residues. The CDR3 reads CASSAVGLSYEQYF. The CDR3 DNA is TGTGCCAGCAGCGCTGTGGGACTGTCCTACGAGCAGTACTTC.

This chain joins TRBV5-5 and TRBJ1-5; D not certain. Trimming removed 4 bases from V and 3 bases from J, with 8 bases in between. The germline V gene has CDR1 SGHKS and CDR2 YYEKEE (reference sequence). CDR3 length: 13 amino acids. Here the CDR3 reads CASSGVSNQPQHF. The CDR3 bases are TGTGCCAGCAGCGGGGTTTCCAATCAGCCCCAGCATTTT.

This clonotype was counted a few times. The chain links TRBV5-5 to TRBJ2-5, with TRBD2 matching 9 bases. This CDR3 spans 16 amino acids. J gave up 4 bases and V 4 bases, and 11 bases lay outside the gene matches. Germline CDR1 SGHKS, CDR2 YYEKEE (reference sequence). CDR3 amino acids: CASSTVAGGPRETQYF. In DNA, the CDR3 is TGTGCCAGCAGCACCGTGGCGGGAGGGCCGCGAGAGACCCAGTACTTC.

This clonotype was recorded a few times. This chain uses TRBV27 with TRBJ2-7; no clear D gene. V was pared by 2 bases and J by 2 bases, with 10 bases between. Germline values: CDR1 MNHEY, CDR2 SMNVEV (reference sequence). This CDR3 region has 14 residues. CDR3 DNA: TGTGCCAGCAGTTTAAGGGCCCCCCCCTACGAGCAGTACTTC. Its protein product is CASSLRAPPYEQYF.

This chain uses TRBV12-3 or TRBV12-4 with TRBJ1-1, with 7 bases fitting TRBD1. V was pared by 5 bases and J by 4 bases, with 4 bases of the junction left unmatched. This CDR3 region has 13 residues. The DNA of the CDR3 is TGTGCCAGCAGTGCCGGGACAGCCACTGAAGCTTTCTTT. Amino acids: CASSAGTATEAFF.

This clonotype was counted ten times or more. The V gene is TRBV20-1, the J gene TRBJ2-1; 8 positions agree with TRBD2. The CDR3 loop spans 13 amino acids. V was pared by 5 bases and J by 4 bases, with 4 bases of the junction left unmatched. Germline loops: CDR1 DFQATT, CDR2 SNEGSKA (reference sequence). The CDR3 DNA reads TGCAGTGCTCTAGCGGGTGGGTACAATGAGCAGTTCTTC. Translation gives CSALAGGYNEQFF.

This clonotype was detected only a few times. V and J are TRBV9 and TRBJ2-3, with 9 bases that match TRBD2. V was clipped by 0 bases and J by 6 bases; unmatched bases: 5. The V gene's germline CDR1 is SGDLS and CDR2 YYNGEE. The CDR3 contains 15 residues. CDR3 sequence (DNA): TGTGCCAGCAGCGTAGGGATAGCGGGAGTGGATACGCAGTATTTT. It translates to CASSVGIAGVDTQYF.

This clonotype was recorded a few times. The chain joins TRBV4-2 to TRBJ2-1, with a possible D match to TRBD2 (6 bases). Deletions cut 3 bases from V and 8 bases from J, with 11 bases between. The CDR3 runs to 13 residues. Looked up from germline, CDR1 is LGHNA and CDR2 is YNFKEQ. CDR3 protein: CASSHTGDDEQFF. CDR3 sequence (DNA): TGTGCCAGCAGCCACACGGGAGACGATGAGCAGTTCTTC.

This clonotype occurred many times. This chain links TRBV5-1 with TRBJ1-1; D is unresolved. Germline values: CDR1 SGHRS, CDR2 YFSETQ. Trimming removed 4 bases from V and 7 bases from J, with 11 bases in between. This CDR3 is 12 amino acids long. CDR3 in DNA: TGCGCCAGCAGCCTCGGACTGGGTGAAGCTTTCTTT. Protein: CASSLGLGEAFF.

In its sample, this clonotype was seen a few times. A junction boundary mismatches the germline segment, possibly from a read error. The rearrangement links TRBV2 to TRBJ2-3; D unresolved. Germline V CDR1 and CDR2: SNHLY, FYNNEI. CDR3 size: 13 residues. The CDR3 bases are TGTGCCAGCCTGCTTCGCGGCACCGATACGCAGTATTTT. Translating it yields CASLLRGTDTQYF. The full variable domain, in which reference TRBV2 and TRBJ2-3 provide the parts outside the CDR3, is EPEVTQTPSHQVTQMGQEVILRCVPISNHLYFYWYRQILGQKVEFLVSFYNNEISEKSEIFDDQFSVERPDGSNFTLKIRSTKLEDSAMYFCASLLRGTDTQYFGPGTRLTVL.

This clonotype was counted many times. The chain links TRBV27 to TRBJ2-1, with 8 bases matching TRBD2. Germline loops: CDR1 MNHEY, CDR2 SMNVEV (reference sequence). The trim removed 7 bases at V and 8 bases at J, leaving 10 bases unmatched. CDR3 length: 14 amino acids. The CDR3 DNA reads TGTGCCAGCAAGGAGGAGCGGGAGTATCATGAGCAGTTCTTC. This sequence encodes CASKEEREYHEQFF.

This clonotype was seen more than once but under ten times. The V call is TRBV7-3, the J call TRBJ2-1; 11 bases fit TRBD2. Unmatched junction bases numbered 14, after V lost 4 bases and J lost 9 bases. Germline V gene data show CDR1 as SGHTA and CDR2 as FQGTGA. This CDR3 is built from 17 residues. CDR3 in amino acids: CASSSPALAGGYGEQFF. Written as DNA, the CDR3 is TGTGCCAGCAGCTCCCCTGCTTTAGCGGGAGGGTATGGTGAGCAGTTCTTC.

The CDR3 nucleotides are TGCGCCAGCAGCGGGGGACTAGCGGGGCGCACAGATACGCAGTATTTT. This gives the protein CASSGGLAGRTDTQYF. This chain links TRBV5-1 with TRBJ2-3; 13 bases are shared with TRBD2. This CDR3 spans 16 amino acids. V lost 4 bases to trimming and J lost 1 base; unmatched junction nucleotides: 3. Looked up from germline, CDR1 is SGHRS and CDR2 is YFSETQ.

The chain is built from TRBV20-1 and TRBJ1-4; D gene uncertain. The CDR3 totals 16 residues. Germline CDR1 and CDR2: DFQATT and SNEGSKA (reference sequence). Trimming pared 0 bases from V and 8 bases from J, leaving 19 bases between. The CDR3 loop is CSARDRRLVWGEKLFF. The CDR3 DNA reads TGCAGTGCTAGAGATCGCCGACTGGTTTGGGGAGAAAAACTGTTTTTT.

This clonotype was counted between two and nine times. The chain joins TRBV5-1 to TRBJ2-5, with TRBD2 matching 13 bases. CDR1 and CDR2 from the germline V gene are SGHRS and YFSETQ. The junction had 3 bases not matched to a gene; V was cut back by 6 bases and J by 1 base. The CDR3 is 15 amino acids. The CDR3, as DNA: TGCGCCAGCACCGGACTAGCGGGAGTCCAAGAGACCCAGTACTTC. Translating it yields CASTGLAGVQETQYF.

This rearrangement joins TRBV2 to TRBJ2-1; D not certain. The V gene lost 9 bases and the J gene lost 7 bases, with 22 bases spanning the gap. Germline CDR1 reads SNHLY; CDR2 reads FYNNEI. CDR3 length: 15 amino acids. The CDR3 sequence: CASLRGVREYNEQFF. The CDR3 DNA reads TGTGCCAGTCTACGAGGAGTAAGGGAATATAATGAGCAGTTCTTC.

This clonotype was picked up a small number of times. The chain has TRBV14 and TRBJ2-7; the D gene is possibly TRBD1 (5 bases). The CDR3 sequence is 14 residues long. Germline V CDR1 and CDR2: SGHDN, FVKESK. Trimming shortened V by 0 bases and J by 3 bases, and 9 bases separated the two germline ends. CDR3 nucleotide sequence: TGTGCCAGCAGCCAAGAAAGGGGCTTCTACGAGCAGTACTTC. Translation gives CASSQERGFYEQYF.

This clonotype was seen many times. The rearrangement uses TRBV29-1 and TRBJ2-2; 15 nucleotides match TRBD2. Germline values: CDR1 SQVTM, CDR2 ANQGSEA. The CDR3 sequence is 17 residues long. V lost 7 bases and J lost 5; bases outside the gene matches: 11. The CDR3 coding sequence is TGCAGCGCCCGAGGACTAGCGGGAGGGCCGGTGACCGGGGAGCTGTTTTTT. It encodes CSARGLAGGPVTGELFF.

Many counts were recorded for this clonotype. V is TRBV7-2 and J is TRBJ2-2; 7 positions match TRBD2. After removal of 4 bases from V and 2 bases from J, the junction contained 4 bases not matched to a gene. The germline V gene encodes CDR1 SGHTA and CDR2 FQGNSA. The CDR3 runs 15 residues. The CDR3 DNA reads as TGTGCCAGCAGCTCCGGACTAGTAAACACCGGGGAGCTGTTTTTT. It codes for CASSSGLVNTGELFF.

This clonotype has at least ten counts. The rearrangement joins TRBV28 to TRBJ2-1, with D perhaps matching TRBD2 (6 bases). With 6 bases removed from V and 14 bases from J, the gap between germline ends came to 14 bases. From germline, CDR1 is MDHEN and CDR2 SYDVKM. The CDR3 totals 11 residues. The CDR3 protein is CASRRGALKFF. The CDR3 nucleotides are TGTGCCAGCAGGCGCGGGGCGCTTAAGTTCTTC.

This chain connects TRBV5-1 to TRBJ2-2, with D maybe TRBD1 (6 bases). The V end lost 5 bases, the J end lost 0 bases, and 14 bases lay between the germline ends. The CDR3 extends over 16 amino acids. CDR1 and CDR2 from the germline V gene are SGHRS and YFSETQ. CDR3 nucleotides: TGCGCCAGCAGTTCTGCAAGGACAGCGAACACCGGGGAGCTGTTTTTT. The encoded protein is CASSSARTANTGELFF.

The sample holds a few counts of this clonotype. CDR3 residues: CSARDRWRDLSHEQYF. In DNA form, the CDR3 reads TGCAGTGCTAGAGATCGGTGGCGGGACCTCTCACACGAGCAGTACTTC. The gene calls are TRBV20-1 and TRBJ2-7; possibly TRBD2 for D (6 bases). Trimming shortened V by 0 bases and J by 5 bases, and 20 bases separated the two germline ends. This CDR3 is 16 amino acids long. CDR1 and CDR2 (germline): DFQATT, SNEGSKA (reference sequence).

This clonotype was seen repeatedly, ten times or more. V is TRBV11-2 and J is TRBJ2-5; no clear D. V was trimmed by 5 bases and J by 3 bases, leaving 7 bases between them. Germline CDR1 reads SGHAT; CDR2 reads FQNNGV. CDR3 length: 12 residues. The CDR3 here is CASSLNKETQYF. DNA of the CDR3: TGTGCCAGCAGCCTTAATAAAGAGACCCAGTACTTC.

This chain connects TRBV5-1 to TRBJ1-5, with a tentative D call TRBD1 (5 bases). V was pared by 4 bases and J by 7 bases, with 15 bases between. The CDR3 consists of 14 residues. Looked up from germline, CDR1 is SGHRS and CDR2 is YFSETQ. The CDR3 coding sequence is TGCGCCAGCAGCCCCTCTTCAGGGCAACAGCCCCAGCATTTT. This gives the protein CASSPSSGQQPQHF.

This clonotype was observed many times. CDR3 amino acids: CASSLQGISSTGELFF. Written as DNA, the CDR3 is TGTGCCAGCTCACTACAGGGGATCTCCTCCACCGGGGAGCTGTTTTTT. This rearrangement joins TRBV18 to TRBJ2-2; 7 bases agree with TRBD1. After removal of 4 bases from V and 4 bases from J, the junction contained 9 bases not matched to a gene. The CDR3 runs 16 residues. The germline V gene has CDR1 KGHSH and CDR2 LQKENI. Full variable domain (outside the CDR3, taken from reference TRBV18 and TRBJ2-2): NAGVMQNPRHLVRRRGQEARLRCSPMKGHSHVYWYRQLPEEGLKFMVYLQKENIIDESGMPKERFSAEFPKEGPSILRIQQVVRGDSAAYFCASSLQGISSTGELFFGEGSRLTVL.

In its sample, this clonotype was seen many times. V is TRBV7-8 and J is TRBJ1-2; D remains ambiguous. Germline lookup yields CDR1 SGHVS and CDR2 FQNEAQ. The CDR3 is 11 amino acids. Trimming shortened V by 4 bases and J by 8 bases, and 8 bases separated the two germline ends. Written as DNA, the CDR3 is TGTGCCAGCAGCTACCTAGGGGGCTACACCTTC. Residues: CASSYLGGYTF.